What follows are 30 T cell receptor beta chains derived from one specimen sequenced in a study of T cell responses to AZD1222 COVID-19 vaccine. Sequenced by immunoSEQ multiplex PCR; TCRdb stores in-frame clones only, minus some. Of 90,000 to 150,000 clones in the sample, around 90% were seen once. The specimen comprised peripheral blood, sampled on day 0 of AZD1222 vaccination. The source is an adult in good health.

The rearrangement links TRBV23-1 to TRBJ1-1; D gene ambiguous. TRBV23-1 is an ORF, and what it does is uncertain. The V gene lost 2 bases and the J gene lost 6 bases, with 7 bases spanning the gap. The CDR3 totals 12 residues. For the CDR3, the DNA is TGCGCCAGCAGTCAAAGGCGGGCTGAAGCTTTCTTT. Protein product: CASSQRRAEAFF.

The J gene is TRBJ2-1, the V gene TRBV7-9; 8 bases map to TRBD2. Germline trimming cut 5 bases from V and 7 bases from J; bases unmatched to any gene: 19. The CDR3 consists of 18 residues. Germline lookup yields CDR1 SEHNR and CDR2 FQNEAQ (reference sequence). The chain's CDR3 is CASSPKPRVAGNRNEQFF. The CDR3 bases are TGTGCCAGCAGCCCCAAACCACGGGTAGCGGGAAATCGGAATGAGCAGTTCTTC. Drawing the rest from reference TRBV7-9 and TRBJ2-1, the complete variable domain is DTGVSQNPRHKITKRGQNVTFRCDPISEHNRLYWYRQTLGQGPEFLTYFQNEAQLEKSRLLSDRFSAERPKGSFSTLEIQRTEQGDSAMYLCASSPKPRVAGNRNEQFFGPGTRLTVL.

V and J are TRBV28 and TRBJ1-1; D perhaps matches TRBD1 (5 bases). The V end lost 6 bases, the J end lost 0 bases, and 11 bases lay between the germline ends. The CDR3 is 14 amino acids. Germline V gene data show CDR1 as MDHEN and CDR2 as SYDVKM. In DNA, the CDR3 is TGTGCCAGCAGCCCTGACAGCCTGAACACTGAAGCTTTCTTT. Its translation: CASSPDSLNTEAFF. The whole variable domain, remainder taken from reference TRBV28 and TRBJ1-1, is DVKVTQSSRYLVKRTGEKVFLECVQDMDHENMFWYRQDPGLGLRLIYFSYDVKMKEKGDIPEGYSVSREKKERFSLILESASTNQTSMYLCASSPDSLNTEAFFGQGTRLTVV.

V usage is TRBV7-6 and J usage is TRBJ1-3; tentative D call: TRBD1 (5 bases). V shed 1 base and J shed 0 bases, with 13 bases lying between them. The CDR3 contains 17 residues. The germline gives CDR1 SGHVS, CDR2 FNYEAQ. The CDR3 spells CASSLEGTAASGNTIYF. The CDR3 bases are TGTGCCAGCAGCTTAGAGGGGACGGCTGCCTCTGGAAACACCATATATTTT.

The chain carries TRBV18 and TRBJ2-1, with D unresolved. Germline assignment: CDR1 KGHSH and CDR2 LQKENI. Trimming took 3 bases from V and 3 from J, leaving 12 bases between them. The CDR3 extends over 15 amino acids. The CDR3 nucleotides read TGTGCCAGCTCACCCATGACGGTCATCTACAATGAGCAGTTCTTC. Its translation is CASSPMTVIYNEQFF.

The chain links TRBV18 to TRBJ1-3; D is unclear. Per the germline V gene, CDR1 is KGHSH and CDR2 is LQKENI. The CDR3 runs 17 residues. V lost 0 bases to trimming and J lost 7 bases, with 19 bases between them. The CDR3 here is CASSPPVKGREWNTIYF. CDR3 coding DNA: TGTGCCAGCTCACCACCCGTTAAGGGAAGGGAGTGGAACACCATATATTTT.

The chain combines TRBV18 with TRBJ1-1, with TRBD1 matching over 12 bases. V shed 1 base and J 1 base; nucleotides not matched to a gene: 1. From germline, CDR1 is KGHSH and CDR2 LQKENI. The CDR3 has 16 residues. The CDR3 nucleotides are TGTGCCAGCTCACCACTGGGACAGGGGGCGAACACTGAAGCTTTCTTT. This gives the protein CASSPLGQGANTEAFF. The full variable domain, rest sourced from reference TRBV18 and TRBJ1-1, is NAGVMQNPRHLVRRRGQEARLRCSPMKGHSHVYWYRQLPEEGLKFMVYLQKENIIDESGMPKERFSAEFPKEGPSILRIQQVVRGDSAAYFCASSPLGQGANTEAFFGQGTRLTVV.

CDR3 residues: CASRLQGSSGNTIYF. The CDR3 coding sequence is TGTGCCAGCAGGTTACAGGGGAGCTCTGGAAACACCATATATTTT. The chain uses TRBV2 and TRBJ1-3; 7 nucleotides line up with TRBD1. CDR1 and CDR2 (germline): SNHLY, FYNNEI. This CDR3 comprises 15 residues. V lost 6 bases and J lost 0; bases outside the gene matches: 5.

This clone has just a few counts. The chain carries TRBV2 and TRBJ2-1; D is ambiguous. The V end lost 3 bases, the J end lost 6 bases, and 6 bases lay between the germline ends. Germline V gene sequence: CDR1 SNHLY, CDR2 FYNNEI. The CDR3 consists of 12 residues. CDR3 sequence (DNA): TGTGCCAGCAGTGACCCGGGCAATGAGCAGTTCTTC. Protein product: CASSDPGNEQFF.

The genes are TRBV30 and TRBJ1-2, with TRBD1 as a possible D gene (6 bases). Per the germline V gene, CDR1 is GTSNPN and CDR2 is SVGIG (reference sequence). The CDR3 length is 12 residues. Trimming took off 3 bases at V and 7 bases at J, with 12 bases between the two ends. CDR3 bases: TGTGCCTGGAGACAGGGTGGAGCTGGCTACACCTTC. Its translation is CAWRQGGAGYTF.

The chain combines TRBV4-1 with TRBJ2-7; TRBD2 matches 11 bases. The germline V gene has CDR1 MGHRA and CDR2 YSYEKL. Trimming took 2 bases from V and 4 from J; bases not matched to a gene: 4. The CDR3 has 15 residues. CDR3 DNA sequence: TGCGCCAGCAGCCAACCGACTAGCGGGATTTACGAGCAGTACTTC. Residues: CASSQPTSGIYEQYF.

DNA for the CDR3: TGTGCCAGCAGCTTCTCGGTGCAGGGCGAAGCTTTCTTT. It codes for CASSFSVQGEAFF. The chain couples TRBV7-3 to TRBJ1-1, with D perhaps matching TRBD1 (5 bases). Trimming took off 3 bases at V and 8 bases at J, with 13 bases between the two ends. Germline loops: CDR1 SGHTA, CDR2 FQGTGA. The CDR3 runs to 13 residues. The whole variable domain, filled in from reference TRBV7-3 and TRBJ1-1, reads GAGVSQTPSNKVTEKGKYVELRCDPISGHTALYWYRQSLGQGPEFLIYFQGTGAADDSGLPNDRFFAVRPEGSVSTLKIQRTERGDSAVYLCASSFSVQGEAFFGQGTRLTVV.

The gene calls are TRBV19 and TRBJ2-1, with D perhaps being TRBD1 or TRBD2 (5 bases each). Trimming left V 0 bases short and J 1 base short, with 13 bases between. CDR3 length equals 17 residues. Germline values: CDR1 LNHDA, CDR2 SQIVND (reference sequence). The CDR3 reads CASSIDTLAGSYNEQFF. The CDR3 nucleotides read TGTGCCAGTAGTATAGACACCCTAGCAGGGTCCTACAATGAGCAGTTCTTC. The variable domain in full, completed from reference TRBV19 and TRBJ2-1, reads DGGITQSPKYLFRKEGQNVTLSCEQNLNHDAMYWYRQDPGQGLRLIYYSQIVNDFQKGDIAEGYSVSREKKESFPLTVTSAQKNPTAFYLCASSIDTLAGSYNEQFFGPGTRLTVL.

This clone was picked up a small number of times. This chain joins TRBV18 and TRBJ1-3; D unresolved. This CDR3 spans 18 amino acids. The germline V gene encodes CDR1 KGHSH and CDR2 LQKENI. V was pared by 3 bases and J by 0 bases, with 18 bases between. CDR3: CASSPGGALQYSGNTIYF. Here the CDR3 DNA reads TGTGCCAGCTCACCCGGCGGTGCGCTACAATACTCTGGAAACACCATATATTTT.

The CDR3 is CASSLAGLGNTGELFF. For the CDR3, the DNA is TGTGCCAGCAGCTTAGCAGGGTTGGGGAACACCGGGGAGCTGTTTTTT. This chain links TRBV11-3 with TRBJ2-2; weak D call: TRBD1 (5 bases). Germline CDR1 reads SGHNT; CDR2 reads YENEEA. The CDR3 consists of 16 residues. V dropped 1 base and J dropped 1 base, with 10 bases sitting between them.

The genes are TRBV30 and TRBJ1-2; maybe TRBD1 (5 bases). Per germline, CDR1 GTSNPN and CDR2 SVGIG (reference sequence). There are 13 residues in the CDR3. V gave up 3 bases and J gave up 0 bases, with 8 bases separating them. The DNA for the CDR3 is TGTGCCTGGAGGACGGACACTAACTATGGCTACACCTTC. It is translated as CAWRTDTNYGYTF.

The chain employs TRBV7-9 and TRBJ2-1; the D call may be TRBD1 or TRBD2 (6 bases each). The germline V gene encodes CDR1 SEHNR and CDR2 FQNEAQ (reference sequence). Trimming removed 5 bases from V and 2 bases from J, with 16 bases in between. This CDR3 contains 16 residues. In nucleotides, the CDR3 is TGTGCCAGCAGCCCCGGAGGGGGAGAAACCTACAATGAGCAGTTCTTC. Encoded protein: CASSPGGGETYNEQFF.

The V gene is TRBV28, the J gene TRBJ2-3, with D possibly matching TRBD2 (6 bases). This CDR3 comprises 15 residues. V dropped 5 bases and J dropped 0 bases, with 12 bases sitting between them. Germline-derived CDR1 and CDR2 are MDHEN and SYDVKM. The CDR3 DNA reads TGTGCCAGCAGTAGGCGCGGGGTTAGCACAGATACGCAGTATTTT. Translation gives CASSRRGVSTDTQYF.

This sequence joins TRBV29-1 and TRBJ1-2; 7 bases match TRBD1. Trimming at V came to 8 bases and at J to 5 bases, leaving 11 bases not matched to a gene. CDR1 SQVTM and CDR2 ANQGSEA come from the germline V gene. The CDR3 extends over 13 amino acids. This CDR3 reads CSILQGVKYGYTF. The CDR3 DNA reads as TGCAGCATCCTCCAGGGGGTCAAGTATGGCTACACCTTC.

The V and J genes are TRBV7-3 and TRBJ1-1; D is perhaps TRBD1 (5 bases). Trimming left V 2 bases short and J 0 bases short, with 7 bases between. The length of the CDR3 is 14 residues. Per the germline V gene, CDR1 is SGHTA and CDR2 is FQGTGA. This CDR3 is CASSLEGMNTEAFF. DNA for the CDR3: TGTGCCAGCAGCTTAGAGGGGATGAACACTGAAGCTTTCTTT.

This rearrangement joins TRBV25-1 to TRBJ1-1; tentatively, D is TRBD1 (6 bases). V was clipped by 5 bases and J by 1 base, with 11 bases between them. CDR1 MGHDK and CDR2 SYGVNS come from the germline V gene. The CDR3 sequence is 14 residues long. The CDR3 is CASSSGAKNTEAFF. The CDR3, as DNA: TGTGCCAGCAGTTCAGGGGCAAAGAACACTGAAGCTTTCTTT.

This sequence joins TRBV7-3 and TRBJ1-1, with D tentatively TRBD1 (5 bases). Germline CDR1 is SGHTA and CDR2 is FQGTGA. The CDR3 length is 13 residues. With 5 bases removed from V and 2 bases from J, the gap between germline ends came to 9 bases. CDR3 residues: CASSTDSNTEAFF. CDR3 DNA sequence: TGTGCCAGCAGCACCGACAGTAACACTGAAGCTTTCTTT.

This sequence joins TRBV9 and TRBJ1-1; no reliable D call. The V gene lost 3 bases and the J gene lost 0 bases, with 6 bases spanning the gap. Per germline, CDR1 SGDLS and CDR2 YYNGEE. The CDR3 totals 13 residues. CDR3 sequence reads: CASSASMNTEAFF. The CDR3 DNA follows: TGTGCCAGCAGCGCCTCTATGAACACTGAAGCTTTCTTT.

The chain recombines TRBV5-1 with TRBJ2-2; D possibly corresponds to TRBD2 (5 bases). The germline V gene encodes CDR1 SGHRS and CDR2 YFSETQ. The CDR3 is 13 amino acids. Trimming left V 4 bases short and J 6 bases short, with 10 bases between. CDR3 sequence (DNA): TGCGCCAGCAGCCCCGACGGGGCCGGGGAGCTGTTTTTT. Translated, it gives CASSPDGAGELFF.

The chain is built from TRBV15 and TRBJ2-7; D is undetermined. Germline V gene data show CDR1 as LNHNV and CDR2 as YYDKDF (reference sequence). V was clipped by 0 bases and J by 2 bases, with 5 bases between them. This CDR3 has 13 amino acids. The CDR3 sequence is CATSRDHPYEQYF. The CDR3 bases are TGTGCCACCAGCAGAGATCACCCCTACGAGCAGTACTTC.

The chain combines TRBV30 with TRBJ1-5; tentatively, D is TRBD1 (6 bases). The ends were cut back, 1 base at V and 2 bases at J, with 12 bases in the middle. The CDR3 consists of 15 residues. Looked up from germline, CDR1 is GTSNPN and CDR2 is SVGIG (reference sequence). This chain's CDR3 is CAWSARGGGNQPQHF. CDR3 coding DNA: TGTGCCTGGAGTGCCAGGGGCGGGGGCAATCAGCCCCAGCATTTT. The variable domain in full, completed from reference TRBV30 and TRBJ1-5, reads SQTIHQWPATLVQPVGSPLSLECTVEGTSNPNLYWYRQAAGRGLQLLFYSVGIGQISSEVPQNLSASRPQDRQFILSSKKLLLSDSGFYLCAWSARGGGNQPQHFGDGTRLSIL.

V and J are TRBV21-1 and TRBJ2-3; the D call TRBD2 from the table was never checked on the DNA. TRBV21-1 is shown as a pseudogene. This CDR3 contains 21 residues. The CDR3 region is CASSKGWASGREAHHTDTQYF. The CDR3 region has the DNA TGTGCCAGCAGCAAAGGGTGGGCTAGCGGGAGGGAAGCTCACCACACAGATACGCAGTATTTT.

The gene calls are TRBV19 and TRBJ2-1; 8 bases align to TRBD2. Germline CDR1 reads LNHDA; CDR2 reads SQIVND (reference sequence). Losses at the gene ends were 3 bases for V and 5 bases for J; bases not matched to a gene: 9. This CDR3 contains 16 residues. Here the CDR3 reads CASSIFAGGPNNEQFF. The CDR3 region has the DNA TGTGCCAGTAGTATTTTTGCGGGAGGCCCCAACAATGAGCAGTTCTTC. Full variable domain (rest looked up from reference TRBV19 and TRBJ2-1): DGGITQSPKYLFRKEGQNVTLSCEQNLNHDAMYWYRQDPGQGLRLIYYSQIVNDFQKGDIAEGYSVSREKKESFPLTVTSAQKNPTAFYLCASSIFAGGPNNEQFFGPGTRLTVL.

The chain carries TRBV6-6 and TRBJ2-5; TRBD1 might be the D (5 bases). Germline V gene sequence: CDR1 MNHNY, CDR2 SVGAGI (reference sequence). Trimming took 6 bases from V and 4 from J, leaving 15 bases between them. CDR3 length: 14 amino acids. In DNA, the CDR3 is TGTGCCAGCAGCCCTTCAGGGAAAGGAGAGACCCAGTACTTC. Its protein product is CASSPSGKGETQYF.

The chain is built from TRBV27 and TRBJ1-5, with D perhaps TRBD1 (6 bases). Germline CDR1 MNHEY, CDR2 SMNVEV (reference sequence). The length of the CDR3 is 13 residues. With 6 bases removed from V and 6 bases from J, the gap between germline ends came to 12 bases. The CDR3 spells CASRPGAVQPQHF. The CDR3 nucleotides read TGTGCCAGCAGGCCGGGGGCAGTTCAGCCCCAGCATTTT.